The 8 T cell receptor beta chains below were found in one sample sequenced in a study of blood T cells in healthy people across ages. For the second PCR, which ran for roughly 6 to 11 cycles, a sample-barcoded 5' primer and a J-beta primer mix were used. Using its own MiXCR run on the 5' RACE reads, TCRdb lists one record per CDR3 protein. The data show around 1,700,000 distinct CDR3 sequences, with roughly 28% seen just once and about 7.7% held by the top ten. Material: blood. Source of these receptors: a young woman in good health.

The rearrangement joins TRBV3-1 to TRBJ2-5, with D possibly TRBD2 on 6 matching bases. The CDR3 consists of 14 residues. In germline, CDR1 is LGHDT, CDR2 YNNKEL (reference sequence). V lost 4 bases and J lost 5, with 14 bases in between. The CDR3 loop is CASSRKTGAETQYF. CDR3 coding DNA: TGTGCCAGCAGCCGAAAAACGGGAGCTGAGACCCAGTACTTC.

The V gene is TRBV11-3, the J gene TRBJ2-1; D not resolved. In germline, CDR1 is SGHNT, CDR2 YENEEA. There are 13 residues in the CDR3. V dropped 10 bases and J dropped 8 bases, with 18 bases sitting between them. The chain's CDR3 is CANPTNNFDEQFF. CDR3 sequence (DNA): TGTGCCAACCCGACCAATAATTTCGATGAGCAGTTCTTC. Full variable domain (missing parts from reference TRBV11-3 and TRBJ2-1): EAGVVQSPRYKIIEKKQPVAFWCNPISGHNTLYWYLQNLGQGPELLIRYENEEAVDDSQLPKDRFSAERLKGVDSTLKIQPAELGDSAVYLCANPTNNFDEQFFGPGTRLTVL.

The CDR3 DNA follows: TGTGCCAGCAGACCTCCGGGGACAGGGTTCTACAATGAGCAGTTCTTC. Amino acid sequence: CASRPPGTGFYNEQFF. The chain couples TRBV7-9 to TRBJ2-1; 9 bases are shared with TRBD1. The V segment lost 6 bases and the J segment 3 bases; nucleotides outside the gene matches: 9. The CDR3 has 16 residues. CDR1 is SEHNR and CDR2 is FQNEAQ in the germline V gene (reference sequence). Full variable domain (outside the CDR3, taken from reference TRBV7-9 and TRBJ2-1): DTGVSQNPRHKITKRGQNVTFRCDPISEHNRLYWYRQTLGQGPEFLTYFQNEAQLEKSRLLSDRFSAERPKGSFSTLEIQRTEQGDSAMYLCASRPPGTGFYNEQFFGPGTRLTVL.

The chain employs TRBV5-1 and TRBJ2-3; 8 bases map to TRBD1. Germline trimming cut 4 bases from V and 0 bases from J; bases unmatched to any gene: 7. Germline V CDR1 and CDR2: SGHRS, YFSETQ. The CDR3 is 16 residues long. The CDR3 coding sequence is TGCGCCAGCAGCCCCTTCCGGGACAGGAGCACAGATACGCAGTATTTT. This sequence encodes CASSPFRDRSTDTQYF.

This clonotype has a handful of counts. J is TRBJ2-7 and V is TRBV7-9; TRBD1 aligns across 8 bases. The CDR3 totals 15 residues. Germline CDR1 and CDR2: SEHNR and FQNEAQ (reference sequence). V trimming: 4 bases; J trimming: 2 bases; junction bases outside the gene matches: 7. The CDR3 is CASSSLDRETYEQYF. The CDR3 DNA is TGTGCCAGCAGCTCCTTGGACAGGGAAACCTACGAGCAGTACTTC.

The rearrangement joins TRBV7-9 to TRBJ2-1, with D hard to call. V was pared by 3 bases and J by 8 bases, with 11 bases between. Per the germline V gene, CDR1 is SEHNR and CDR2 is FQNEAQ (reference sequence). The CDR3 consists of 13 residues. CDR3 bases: TGTGCCAGCAGCTTGGTTCTAAACCATGAGCAGTTCTTC. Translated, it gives CASSLVLNHEQFF.

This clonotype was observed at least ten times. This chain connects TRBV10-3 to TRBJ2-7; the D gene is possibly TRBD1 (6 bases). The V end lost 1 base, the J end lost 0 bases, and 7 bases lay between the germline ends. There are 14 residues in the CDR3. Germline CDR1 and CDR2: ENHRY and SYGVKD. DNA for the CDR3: TGTGCCATCAGTGAGTACAGGGACTCCTACGAGCAGTACTTC. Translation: CAISEYRDSYEQYF.

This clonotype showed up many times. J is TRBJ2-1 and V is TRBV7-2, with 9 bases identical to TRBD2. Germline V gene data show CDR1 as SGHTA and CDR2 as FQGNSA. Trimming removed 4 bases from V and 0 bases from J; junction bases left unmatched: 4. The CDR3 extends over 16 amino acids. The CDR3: CASSSRAGGSYNEQFF. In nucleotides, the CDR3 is TGTGCCAGCAGCTCTAGAGCGGGGGGCTCCTACAATGAGCAGTTCTTC.